The entry below gives a single T cell receptor beta chain sequence along with its context. Its antigen is not yet known. Within one base of it there is no much larger clone, and no base qualities were kept. The library was prepared using the immunoSEQ multiplex PCR assay. The multiplex PCR relied on a mix of 60 forward primers for TCR Vbeta segments and 13 reverse primers for TCR Jbeta segments. The CDR3 region of rearranged TCR beta genes was amplified from genomic DNA by a multiplex PCR assay. On the Illumina HiSeq System, the amplified TCR beta libraries were sequenced as 87-base-pair reads. Per the authors' processing: In a later analysis, roughly 80 million unique TCR beta chains were counted across the roughly 700 repertoires, and around 10 million of these chains were shared by at least two donors. Raw reads were error-corrected and collapsed into unique sequences with a nearest-neighbor algorithm that merged closely related sequences to remove PCR and sequencing errors. CDR3 sequences were aligned to IMGT reference sequences to assign V, D and J gene segments. For a sequence to be retained, at least a six-nucleotide match to both a V gene segment and a J gene segment was required. A rearrangement counted as productive if the CDR3 had no stop codons and remained in frame with V and J, and every other rearrangement counted as non-productive. CDR3 was defined by IMGT convention, running from the second conserved V-encoded cysteine to the conserved J-encoded phenylalanine. Sequences without an unambiguous match to a single V gene segment were excluded from the earlier analysis of about 630 of the donors. An earlier analysis of 587 of the donors classified V segments as functional when productive rearrangements were above 56.7% and as segregating when the standard deviation between donors was above 5%. A statistical classification framework was developed to diagnose cytomegalovirus status using the catalog of TCR beta chain sequences. In a later analysis, TCR nucleotide sequences were compared against IMGT/GENE-DB human TR gene sequences so that V and J genes could be assigned. The TCRdist pipeline was used in a later analysis to assign CDR3 sequences and most-parsimonious VDJ recombination scenarios. In a later analysis, each TCR beta chain was defined by its CDR3 amino acid sequence together with its V-gene family, and reads lacking a unique V-gene family were excluded. As a way to deal with suspected cross-contamination and a sequencing artifact, a later analysis dropped roughly 600 nucleotide sequences that were highly shared and had low generation probability. A later analysis calculated a clonal expansion index for each public chain from normalized within-repertoire ranks of inferred template counts. In a later analysis, generation probabilities were computed with a VDJ recombination model fitted to out-of-frame rearrangements, and the resulting probabilities were checked against IGoR. Hypergeometric tests were used in a later analysis to score TCR-TCR, TCR-HLA and TCR-CMV co-occurrence, with a repertoire-size bias correction applied to the TCR pairs. A later analysis estimated false discovery rates by permuting HLA or CMV assignments 20 times. In a later analysis, co-occurring TCRs were grouped with DBSCAN, and TCRdist sequence similarity was added when clustering was performed within HLA-allele-positive subsets. Repertoires with fewer than 30,000 or more than 120,000 public chains were left out of co-occurrence clustering, as were five repertoires with anomalous nucleotide sharing. TCRdb's version of the immuneACCESS table is confined to in-frame rearrangements and falls short of the full clone set. An unresolved V gene accounts for under half of the shortfall where checked; the remainder is of unknown origin. For V, J and clone size, that table is used; D and trimming come from the DNA. In this sample the table shows some 95,000 clones, more than 60% of which occur a single time. In total, the top ten clones hold less than 9.5% of the sample.

This entry is derived from a study of cytomegalovirus exposure and HLA in healthy donors (dated by TCRdb to about 2017). Background for the entire study: An earlier analysis of several hundred of the donors reported 276 Gb of sequence data and around 110 million unique TCR beta sequences obtained from about 179 million T cells. The T cell repertoires of 666 subjects were profiled by immunosequencing and related to cytomegalovirus serostatus. Four to six DR-DQ haplotypes were handled as single units for association and clustering, since linkage in the cohort was strong. Typing coverage differed by locus: A, B, C, DRB1 and DQB1 were typed in about 629-640 donors, DQA1 in about 560, DPA1 in approximately 600, and DPB1 in 450 to 490. Rather than using new phenotypic data, the later analysis identified candidate immune exposures from TCR beta sequences and from how often those sequences occurred across donors. Donor age, sex, ethnicity and CMV serostatus were compiled alongside the repertoire data. To predict cytomegalovirus infection status, the study combined high-throughput TCR immunosequencing, statistical association of individual TCRs with disease status, and machine learning. A later genetic analysis took genome-wide SNP genotypes for about three fifths of the 666 donors and used that subset as a discovery cohort. The study aimed to test whether cataloging public T cell receptors could reveal signatures of past pathogen exposure. Besides the first cohort of 666 subjects, a separate validation cohort made up of 120 different subjects was used. An earlier analysis of 587 of the donors applied high-throughput TCR beta sequencing to assess whether each TCR beta V gene segment acted as functional or pseudogenic. Roughly 310 gigabases of sequencing data and 70 million to 100 million unique TCR sequences were included in an early release covering several hundred HLA-typed donors. HLA typing included class I and class II loci at four-digit resolution. Among the roughly 400 genotyped donors, approximately 76% belonged to the genetic ancestry cluster associated with self-reported Caucasian donors. Among about 410 genotyped donors of the cohort, an average of roughly 230,000 unique TCR beta nucleotide sequences was sequenced per donor, of which about 19% were non-productive. In a later analysis, previously published TCR beta repertoires from roughly 710 donors were re-analyzed and high-resolution HLA genotyping was added so that TCR occurrence patterns could be studied. Every repertoire in the discovery cohort had been generated on one and the same sequencing platform. Broad study findings and their caveats: Most CMV-associated TCR beta chains appeared to be HLA-restricted in a later analysis, and the HLA associations seemed to be driven largely by CMV exposure. In a later genetic analysis, fewer N-insertions in productive TCRs were reported among donors in an Asian-associated ancestry cluster than the roughly 670-donor mean. Assigning TCR associations to individual alleles was difficult when HLA alleles, especially DR and DQ, strongly co-occurred. A later analysis found that TCR association rates varied across HLA loci, with DRB1 alleles showing the most associated TCRs and HLA-C alleles the fewest. The authors suggested that the approach could potentially be extended to other disease states and immunological phenotypes. A total of 150 to 200 TCR beta chains were listed by the study as associated with cytomegalovirus. HLA typing was unavailable for some donors at each locus, so association tests used only the typed subset. Most TCR sequences were observed very rarely across donors, whereas some public TCRs were present in many individuals. Correlated functional status among segregating V segments might be attributable to linkage disequilibrium, but an unknown experimental factor could not be ruled out. The only immune exposure information available for the cohort was CMV serostatus. At a false discovery rate of 0.05, a later analysis linked about 16,000 TCR beta sequences to specific HLA alleles. Some IMGT-functional V segments, including TRBV6-2 and TRBV6-3, could not be distinguished by the 87-base-pair reads and were therefore excluded. In both the original and validation cohorts, the classifier was reported to diagnose cytomegalovirus status with high specificity and sensitivity. Several of the top co-occurrence clusters appeared to be linked to parvovirus B19, influenza, CMV and Epstein-Barr virus, according to a later analysis. In an earlier analysis of about 550 of the donors, most TCR beta V segments were observed in productive rearrangements about 87% or about 30% of the time, broadly matching IMGT annotations. V-gene and J-gene trimming of TCR beta chains was associated with a missense DCLRE1C variant in a later genetic analysis, and the association was replicated in an independent cohort. A further reported finding was that TCR beta sequences accurately predicted the HLA-A and HLA-B alleles for most subjects in the first cohort. In this cohort, only TCR beta chains were sequenced, and detectable features were limited by the absence of alpha or paired-chain data. Three of the identified cytomegalovirus-associated TCR beta chains were confirmed in vitro to be specific for cytomegalovirus antigens. A cluster of highly shared sequence variants was judged likely to represent a technical artifact of the sequencing pipeline. Because counts were too low, more than 15 rarely observed V segments, including chromosome 9 orphons, were left out of the earlier analysis of about 620 of the donors. In a later analysis, HLA-associated TCR beta chains showed more clonal expansion and lower generation probabilities than non-associated chains that were equally common. Presence/absence analyses assumed roughly uniform sequencing depth across donors, an assumption that may not hold.

Spanning cysteine to phenylalanine, the CDR3 consists of 16 amino acids. CDR3 DNA only is kept here, 48 bases in frame from base 1. According to the germline V gene, CDR1 reads KGHSH and CDR2 reads LQKENI. V is reduced by 6 bases and J by 3 bases, leaving a spacing of 17 bases between them. In total, about 650 healthy bone marrow donors made up the cohort. Cohort members were all nominally healthy when sampled, although unrecorded immune exposures were likely present. The donor tested CMV seropositive and was one of the 289 seropositive cohort members. Each donor provided a peripheral blood sample, and peripheral blood mononuclear cells were used for TCR beta sequencing. The Qiagen DNeasy Blood Extraction Kit was used to extract genomic DNA from the blood cell samples.

This TCR derives from a man aged 45-60 years in good health and CMV-seropositive. The sequencing sample was made of PBMCs. The chain uses TRBV18 and TRBJ1-4; the D gene is possibly TRBD1, with 5 bases matching. The DNA reads TGTGCCAGCTCGCCGGGGGGGTGGGGAGCTAATGAAAAACTGTTTTTT. It specifies CASSPGGWGANEKLFF.